The 18 T cell receptor delta chains below were found in one sample sequenced in a study of gamma-delta T cells after stem cell transplantation. TCRdb used CATT to re-call clones from the RT-PCR reads. The table records around 760 delta-chain clones, about 20% of them present only once. Input material: gamma-delta T cells. These receptors all stem from a human donor. It is not recorded whose cells these are; they may come from a transplant donor.

Only a few counts were recorded for this clone. The chain is built from TRDV2 and TRDJ1, with D possibly TRDD3 on 5 matching bases. Germline V gene lookup returns CDR1 GEAIGNYY and CDR2 EKD. The CDR3 sequence is 15 residues long. Trimming removed 0 bases at V and 0 bases at J, with 10 bases between. CDR3 in amino acids: CACDTVGSNTDKLIF. The CDR3, as DNA: TGTGCCTGTGACACCGTGGGATCAAACACCGATAAACTCATCTTT.

The chain couples TRDV2 to TRDJ1; TRDD3 is a possible D gene (5 bases). CDR1 is GEAIGNYY and CDR2 is EKD in the germline V gene. Trimming removed 0 bases from V and 1 base from J, with 14 bases in between. The CDR3 length is 16 residues. In DNA form, the CDR3 reads TGTGCCTGTGACACCGTTGGGCGCACTGGCACCGATAAACTCATCTTT. Protein: CACDTVGRTGTDKLIF.

The V gene is TRDV1, the J gene TRDJ1; TRDD3 matches at 7 bases. This CDR3 is 19 amino acids long. From germline, CDR1 is TSWWSYY and CDR2 QGS. The junction had 16 bases not matched to a gene; V was cut back by 0 bases and J by 3 bases. The chain's CDR3 is CALGELWPYWGSGSDKLIF. Written as DNA, the CDR3 is TGTGCTCTTGGGGAACTTTGGCCTTACTGGGGATCAGGGTCCGATAAACTCATCTTT.

For this clone: Other DNA sequences in this specimen translate into the identical CDR3. The chain has TRDV2 and TRDJ1, with 9 bases aligning to TRDD3. This CDR3 comprises 18 residues. Unmatched junction bases numbered 11, after V lost 0 bases and J lost 1 base. Germline V gene lookup returns CDR1 GEAIGNYY and CDR2 EKD. The CDR3 coding sequence is TGTGCCTGTGACACCGTTAACGGGGGATACAAACCCACCGATAAACTCATCTTT. Amino acid sequence: CACDTVNGGYKPTDKLIF.

The chain uses TRDV2 and TRDJ1; D possibly corresponds to TRDD3 (5 bases). Germline V gene sequence: CDR1 GEAIGNYY, CDR2 EKD. This CDR3 comprises 13 residues. V lost 3 bases, J lost 4 bases, and 11 bases lay in between. CDR3 residues: CACDGLGDDKLIF. Here the CDR3 DNA reads TGTGCCTGTGACGGTCTCGGGGACGATAAACTCATCTTT.

This clone turned up a few times. The genes are TRDV2 and TRDJ1; 9 bases match TRDD3. V dropped 0 bases and J dropped 0; count of bases not matched to a gene: 28. The CDR3 sequence is 24 residues long. The V gene's germline CDR1 is GEAIGNYY and CDR2 EKD. The CDR3 reads CACDTLRGQHVLGENHLYTDKLIF. In DNA form, the CDR3 reads TGTGCCTGTGACACCCTAAGAGGGCAGCACGTACTGGGGGAAAACCACCTCTACACCGATAAACTCATCTTT.

This clone was detected only a few times. The rearrangement joins TRDV2 to TRDJ3; TRDD3 matches at 11 bases. The germline V gene encodes CDR1 GEAIGNYY and CDR2 EKD. Trimming took 3 bases from V and 3 from J; bases not matched to a gene: 9. The CDR3 contains 19 residues. In nucleotides, the CDR3 is TGTGCCTGTGACCCGGTACTGGGGGATAGAGTCTGGGACACCCGACAGATGTTTTTC. It is translated as CACDPVLGDRVWDTRQMFF.

This clone was detected a few times. The chain recombines TRDV2 with TRDJ1, with TRDD3 matching over 10 bases. From germline, CDR1 is GEAIGNYY and CDR2 EKD. The CDR3 totals 18 residues. V dropped 0 bases and J dropped 0; count of bases not matched to a gene: 9. Written as DNA, the CDR3 is TGTGCCTGTGACACCCTTACTGGGGGATCTTTATACACCGATAAACTCATCTTT. It is translated as CACDTLTGGSLYTDKLIF.

This clone was recorded a few times. The amino acid sequence in TCRdb belongs to a much larger clone and departs from this DNA's translation at residue 12, likely a sequencing read error; the sequence shown is translated from the DNA. The chain combines TRDV2 with TRDJ3; 7 bases map to TRDD3. This CDR3 is 25 amino acids long. V gave up 0 bases and J gave up 1 base; unmatched junction bases: 26. CDR1 is GEAIGNYY and CDR2 is EKD in the germline V gene. The CDR3 region is CACDTVSGWGTSLRLSSWDTRQMFF. The CDR3 nucleotides are TGTGCCTGTGACACCGTGAGTGGATGGGGGACCTCGCTTCGTTTATCGTCCTGGGACACCCGACAGATGTTTTTC.

The chain is built from TRDV1 and TRDJ1; TRDD2 or TRDD3 may be the D gene (5 bases each). TCRdb leaves out the J gene; it was filled in here by matching the DNA to germline. Germline V lookup: CDR1 TSWWSYY, CDR2 QGS. CDR3 length equals 16 residues. The V end lost 2 bases, the J end lost 7 bases, and 20 bases lay between the germline ends. The CDR3 DNA is TGTGCTCTTGGGGAAAGCCTACCTGGGATCGTAATTAAACTCATCTTT. Translation: CALGESLPGIVIKLIF.

The V gene is TRDV2, the J gene TRDJ1; 8 nucleotides align to TRDD3. From germline, CDR1 is GEAIGNYY and CDR2 EKD. J gave up 0 bases and V 0 bases, and 11 bases lay outside the gene matches. CDR3 length: 18 amino acids. CDR3 bases: TGTGCCTGTGACACCGGGGTGGGGGATTCAACGTACACCGATAAACTCATCTTT. Amino acids: CACDTGVGDSTYTDKLIF.

V usage is TRDV2 and J usage is TRDJ1, with 9 bases aligning to TRDD3. TCRdb does not report a J gene; here it was assigned by matching the DNA to germline references. V was pared by 0 bases and J by 0 bases, with 22 bases of the junction left unmatched. CDR3 length equals 22 residues. Looked up from germline, CDR1 is GEAIGNYY and CDR2 is EKD. The CDR3 DNA is TGTGCCTGTGACACCTTGACGTCCCTCGAAGTACTGGGGGAATCGTACACCGATAAACTCATCTTT. Its translation is CACDTLTSLEVLGESYTDKLIF.

Notes on this clone: One end of the junction varies from germline; a read error may be responsible. The chain couples TRDV1 to TRDJ1, with 10 bases aligning to TRDD3. CDR1 and CDR2 from the germline V gene are TSWWSYY and QGS. The CDR3 is 17 residues long. The CDR3: CAIGTRPTGGSTDKLIF. CDR3 nucleotide sequence: TGTGCTATTGGGACACGGCCCACTGGGGGATCCACCGATAAACTCATCTTT.

This clone was counted only a few times. This CDR3 reads CACDTATGGYSKSSWDTRQMFF. DNA for the CDR3: TGTGCCTGTGACACCGCTACTGGGGGATACTCTAAAAGCTCCTGGGACACCCGACAGATGTTTTTC. The rearrangement links TRDV2 to TRDJ3, with 12 bases aligning to TRDD3. The CDR3 is 22 residues long. Germline trimming cut 0 bases from V and 0 bases from J; bases unmatched to any gene: 11. Germline CDR1 GEAIGNYY, CDR2 EKD.

The gene calls are TRDV2 and TRDJ3; TRDD3 matches 13 bases. Germline V gene sequence: CDR1 GEAIGNYY, CDR2 EKD. The CDR3 has 20 amino acids. V shed 0 bases and J 0 bases; nucleotides not matched to a gene: 4. The CDR3 loop reads CACDTVLGDTSSWDTRQMFF. For the CDR3, the DNA is TGTGCCTGTGACACCGTACTGGGGGATACGAGCTCCTGGGACACCCGACAGATGTTTTTC.

This clone showed up just a few times. Germline is not matched at one junction end, which may reflect a read error. At the DNA level, this CDR3 is encoded by other sequences in the same sample as well. The CDR3 nucleotides are TGTGCCTGTGACACCGTTAAGGCCCCTGTCGGGGGATACAGAGACACCGATAAGCTCATCTTT. As protein: CACDTVKAPVGGYRDTDKLIF. The chain recombines TRDV2 with TRDJ1; TRDD3 matches 9 bases. Germline CDR1 GEAIGNYY, CDR2 EKD. There are 21 residues in the CDR3.

The V and J genes are TRDV2 and TRDJ1, with TRDD3 identical over 8 bases. The CDR3 contains 17 residues. J gave up 0 bases and V 3 bases, and 11 bases lay outside the gene matches. The V gene's germline CDR1 is GEAIGNYY and CDR2 EKD. CDR3 sequence: CACDPLLGEAYTDKLIF. Here the CDR3 DNA reads TGTGCCTGTGACCCTTTGCTGGGGGAGGCGTACACCGATAAACTCATCTTT.

This clone was seen a handful of times. This sequence joins TRDV1 and TRDJ1; D may be TRDD2 or TRDD3 (6 bases each). V was pared by 0 bases and J by 4 bases, with 36 bases between. Germline CDR1 TSWWSYY, CDR2 QGS. The CDR3 is 23 residues long. CDR3 residues: CALGELGAAFPQWEGYIVDKLIF. In DNA form, the CDR3 reads TGTGCTCTTGGGGAACTCGGGGCCGCCTTCCCCCAATGGGAGGGATATATTGTCGATAAACTCATCTTT.